The 20 T cell receptor beta chains in this list originate from one sample, sequenced in a study of T cells after yellow fever vaccination. Each CDR3 protein gets one entry after TCRdb re-called the 5' RACE reads with MiXCR. Of 500,000 to 650,000 distinct CDR3 sequences in the sample, 10% to 15% were seen once. This specimen consisted of PBMCs, obtained on the day of the yellow fever booster vaccination. These receptors were taken from a man younger than 45 who received the YFV17D yellow fever vaccine.

This clonotype has at least ten counts. The V gene is TRBV7-3, the J gene TRBJ2-1, with 7 bases aligning to TRBD2. Germline V lookup: CDR1 SGHTA, CDR2 FQGTGA. CDR3 length: 13 amino acids. After removal of 4 bases from V and 13 bases from J, the junction contained 10 bases not matched to a gene. CDR3 sequence reads: CASSSASGGRQFF. CDR3 DNA: TGTGCCAGCAGCTCCGCCTCGGGCGGGAGACAGTTCTTC.

This clonotype came up a few times. This chain uses TRBV21-1 with TRBJ2-6. TRBV21-1 is a pseudogene locus. The CDR3 is made up of 20 amino acids. CDR3 loop: CASSLRTEFGSTAGANVLTF. In DNA, the CDR3 is TGTGCCAGCAGCCTACGGACCGAATTTGGGTCTACGGCGGGGGCCAACGTCCTGACTTTC.

V and J are TRBV4-3 and TRBJ2-1; the D gene is possibly TRBD1 (5 bases). Deletions cut 0 bases from V and 5 bases from J, with 17 bases between. CDR1 is LGHNA, CDR2 YSLEER, per germline. There are 17 residues in the CDR3. CDR3 bases: TGCGCCAGCAGCCAAGACCTGGGGCCAAACCAACACAATGAGCAGTTCTTC. Its translation is CASSQDLGPNQHNEQFF.

There are a few counts of this clonotype. CDR3 in amino acids: CASSSQGRDTGELFF. The CDR3 DNA sequence: TGTGCCAGCAGTTCCCAGGGAAGGGACACCGGGGAGCTGTTTTTT. The rearrangement uses TRBV6-2 or TRBV6-3 and TRBJ2-2; a weak D match, TRBD1 (5 bases). The length of the CDR3 is 15 residues. Germline assignment: CDR1 MNHEY and CDR2 SVGEGT. Between the trimmed V and J ends, which lost 4 bases and 3 bases, there was a span of 12 bases.

This clonotype was seen a few times. This rearrangement joins TRBV7-9 to TRBJ1-1; D is unclear. The CDR3 totals 14 residues. Germline lookup yields CDR1 SEHNR and CDR2 FQNEAQ (reference sequence). Deletions cut 1 base from V and 6 bases from J, with 12 bases between. CDR3 sequence reads: CASSLDYTLPEAFF. The CDR3 DNA reads TGTGCCAGCAGCTTAGATTATACCCTCCCTGAAGCTTTCTTT.

V usage is TRBV7-3 and J usage is TRBJ2-3; 7 nucleotides match TRBD2. V was clipped by 1 base and J by 5 bases; unmatched bases: 6. This CDR3 has 15 amino acids. Germline assignment: CDR1 SGHTA and CDR2 FQGTGA. CDR3 DNA sequence: TGTGCCAGCAGCTTAATAGGCGGGAGAGTAGATACGCAGTATTTT. It specifies CASSLIGGRVDTQYF.

This clonotype has only a few counts. The rearrangement uses TRBV7-2 and TRBJ2-5; D is perhaps TRBD1 (6 bases). This CDR3 is built from 13 residues. Trimming removed 8 bases at V and 5 bases at J, with 15 bases between. The germline gives CDR1 SGHTA, CDR2 FQGNSA. CDR3 loop: CASGGSVRETQYF. The CDR3, as DNA: TGTGCCAGCGGGGGCTCGGTGAGGGAGACCCAGTACTTC.

This clonotype appeared many times. The rearrangement joins TRBV5-1 to TRBJ2-5; no definite D call. The CDR3 covers 12 residues. CDR1 and CDR2 from the germline V gene are SGHRS and YFSETQ. Trimming left V 0 bases short and J 5 bases short, with 5 bases between. CDR3 region: CASSLARETQYF. The CDR3 DNA sequence: TGCGCCAGCAGCTTGGCCCGTGAGACCCAGTACTTC.

The V gene is TRBV7-2, the J gene TRBJ2-7; D perhaps matches TRBD2 (5 bases). With 0 bases removed from V and 6 bases from J, the gap between germline ends came to 12 bases. The germline V gene encodes CDR1 SGHTA and CDR2 FQGNSA. The CDR3 runs to 14 residues. In DNA, the CDR3 is TGTGCCAGCAGCTTAGCAGAGGTAGCGCTCGAGCAGTACTTC. Amino acid sequence: CASSLAEVALEQYF.

The rearrangement uses TRBV5-4 and TRBJ2-7; weak D call: TRBD2 (6 bases). The CDR3 is made up of 14 amino acids. Germline V gene data show CDR1 as SGHNT and CDR2 as YYREEE (reference sequence). The V gene lost 4 bases and the J gene lost 2 bases, with 13 bases spanning the gap. The CDR3 loop reads CASSTPGAPYEQYF. The CDR3 DNA follows: TGTGCCAGCAGCACTCCGGGAGCTCCCTACGAGCAGTACTTC.

The rearrangement links TRBV7-2 to TRBJ2-7; D call uncertain. The CDR3 spans 14 residues. The germline V and J ends were trimmed by 4 bases and 0 bases, with 10 bases remaining between them. CDR1 is SGHTA, CDR2 FQGNSA, per germline. CDR3 DNA: TGTGCCAGCAGCTCCTTGGCAGCCTCCTACGAGCAGTACTTC. Amino acid sequence: CASSSLAASYEQYF.

The chain has TRBV7-2 and TRBJ2-7; possible D gene TRBD1, 5 bases. Germline V gives CDR1 SGHTA, CDR2 FQGNSA. V lost 5 bases and J lost 4, with 9 bases in between. The CDR3 runs 12 residues. CDR3 nucleotide sequence: TGTGCCAGCAGCAGACAGTTATACGAGCAGTACTTC. This translates into CASSRQLYEQYF.

At least ten counts were recorded for this clonotype. The chain employs TRBV6-5 and TRBJ2-3; D is uncertain. V lost 0 bases, J lost 5 bases, and 12 bases lay in between. The CDR3 sequence is 15 residues long. CDR1 and CDR2 (germline): MNHEY, SVGAGI. CDR3 nucleotides: TGTGCCAGCAGTTACTCGCCCTCCAGCGTAGATACGCAGTATTTT. Translation gives CASSYSPSSVDTQYF.

This chain uses TRBV29-1 with TRBJ2-6; 10 bases are shared with TRBD1. Per the germline V gene, CDR1 is SQVTM and CDR2 is ANQGSEA. V gave up 1 base and J gave up 2 bases; unmatched junction bases: 2. The CDR3 loop spans 16 amino acids. CDR3 in amino acids: CSVEGDRGAGANVLTF. CDR3 bases: TGCAGCGTTGAAGGGGACAGGGGAGCTGGGGCCAACGTCCTGACTTTC. The full variable domain, completed using reference TRBV29-1 and TRBJ2-6, is SAVISQKPSRDICQRGTSLTIQCQVDSQVTMMFWYRQQPGQSLTLIATANQGSEATYESGFVIDKFPISRPNLTFSTLTVSNMSPEDSSIYLCSVEGDRGAGANVLTFGAGSRLTVL.

V is TRBV12-3 or TRBV12-4 and J is TRBJ2-1, with 9 bases identical to TRBD2. The V and J ends lost 6 bases and 8 bases, in that order; junction bases with no gene match: 5. The CDR3 has 13 amino acids. CDR3 DNA: TGTGCCAGCAGGGCAGGGACTAGCTATGAGCAGTTCTTC. Its translation is CASRAGTSYEQFF.

This chain links TRBV5-1 with TRBJ2-7; possible D gene TRBD1, 6 bases. The length of the CDR3 is 14 residues. The germline CDR1 and CDR2 sequences are SGHRS and YFSETQ. V gave up 5 bases and J gave up 0 bases, with 12 bases separating them. The CDR3 sequence is CASRKGDISYEQYF. The CDR3 bases are TGCGCCAGCAGAAAAGGGGACATCTCCTACGAGCAGTACTTC.

The rearrangement joins TRBV27 to TRBJ1-5; no definite D call. The germline CDR1 and CDR2 sequences are MNHEY and SMNVEV (reference sequence). The CDR3 runs to 18 residues. The V end was cut by 6 bases, the J end by 2 bases, with 23 bases between. The DNA for the CDR3 is TGTGCCAGCAGGGGATTAGCAAGCCTAATTGGGGGCAATCAGCCCCAGCATTTT. This gives the protein CASRGLASLIGGNQPQHF.

This clonotype was observed a few times. V and J are TRBV20-1 and TRBJ1-5; no clear D. Trimming took 3 bases from V and 5 from J, leaving 14 bases between them. The CDR3 length is 14 residues. Germline V gives CDR1 DFQATT, CDR2 SNEGSKA (reference sequence). The CDR3 DNA reads TGCAGTGCTAGGGCCGGGATCACGGATCAGCCCCAGCATTTT. It yields the protein CSARAGITDQPQHF.

The V gene is TRBV3-1, the J gene TRBJ2-1, with D possibly called TRBD1 or TRBD2 (5 bases each). This CDR3 comprises 16 residues. Germline V gene lookup returns CDR1 LGHDT and CDR2 YNNKEL (reference sequence). V gave up 2 bases and J gave up 4 bases, with 15 bases separating them. The CDR3 protein is CASSQNYLGDYNEQFF. CDR3 coding DNA: TGTGCCAGCAGCCAAAACTACCTGGGGGATTACAATGAGCAGTTCTTC.

This sequence joins TRBV10-3 and TRBJ2-7, with 10 bases identical to TRBD2. Trimming took 6 bases from V and 4 from J; bases not matched to a gene: 9. The CDR3 has 15 amino acids. Germline V gives CDR1 ENHRY, CDR2 SYGVKD. CDR3 sequence reads: CAIRAGLAEEYEQYF. The CDR3, as DNA: TGTGCCATCAGAGCAGGACTAGCGGAGGAATACGAGCAGTACTTC.